The 32 T cell receptor beta chains reported below all come from one sample, sequenced in a study of blood T cell repertoires in COVID-19. Method: immunoSEQ multiplex PCR; TCRdb's copy keeps in-frame clones and lacks some. Of more than 300,000 clones detected, over 90% appear once; the ten largest clones hold less than 4%. The sequencing input was PBMCs or T cells enriched from blood (not recorded which). The origin of the receptors is a woman between 25 and 40 years old who had been exposed to COVID-19.

V is TRBV19 and J is TRBJ1-1; 11 nucleotides match TRBD1. The germline V gene encodes CDR1 LNHDA and CDR2 SQIVND (reference sequence). The CDR3 has 15 residues. Unmatched junction bases numbered 8, after V lost 6 bases and J lost 5 bases. Here the CDR3 reads CASRGPGQGVTEAFF. The CDR3 bases are TGTGCCAGTAGGGGACCGGGACAGGGGGTGACTGAAGCTTTCTTT.

The rearrangement links TRBV7-9 to TRBJ1-2; D possibly corresponds to TRBD1 (5 bases). V gave up 7 bases and J gave up 6 bases, with 18 bases separating them. The CDR3 contains 14 residues. From germline, CDR1 is SEHNR and CDR2 FQNEAQ (reference sequence). This chain's CDR3 is CASTPSIQGNGYTF. The CDR3 nucleotides read TGTGCCAGCACCCCATCAATCCAGGGAAATGGCTACACCTTC.

The chain combines TRBV7-2 with TRBJ1-1, with a possible D match to TRBD1 (6 bases). The germline gives CDR1 SGHTA, CDR2 FQGNSA. The CDR3 is made up of 12 amino acids. V shed 0 bases and J shed 10 bases, with 9 bases lying between them. The CDR3 protein is CASSLARGTAFF. CDR3 in DNA: TGTGCCAGCAGCTTAGCCAGGGGTACAGCTTTCTTT.

The chain links TRBV6-4 to TRBJ1-1, with D possibly matching TRBD1 (6 bases). The V gene's germline CDR1 is MRHNA and CDR2 SNTAGT. V gave up 2 bases and J gave up 5 bases, with 15 bases separating them. This CDR3 comprises 15 residues. The CDR3 region is CASSDKGGPGTEAFF. CDR3 coding DNA: TGTGCCAGCAGTGACAAGGGGGGGCCGGGGACTGAAGCTTTCTTT.

The chain links TRBV7-9 to TRBJ1-2; D is possibly TRBD1 (5 bases). The CDR3 consists of 14 residues. Trimming shortened V by 5 bases and J by 3 bases, and 13 bases separated the two germline ends. Looked up from germline, CDR1 is SEHNR and CDR2 is FQNEAQ (reference sequence). The CDR3 bases are TGTGCCAGCAGCCCGAGGGACTTGTACTATGGCTACACCTTC. It is translated as CASSPRDLYYGYTF.

The J gene is TRBJ2-1, the V gene TRBV6-5; 13 bases are a match to TRBD2. With V trimmed by 4 bases and J by 5 bases, 5 bases remained unmatched. The CDR3 contains 16 residues. Germline V gives CDR1 MNHEY, CDR2 SVGAGI. The chain's CDR3 is CASSWGLAGIHNEQFF. CDR3 nucleotide sequence: TGTGCCAGCAGTTGGGGACTAGCGGGGATCCACAATGAGCAGTTCTTC.

This chain connects TRBV6-4 to TRBJ1-4; D not resolved. The CDR3 is 13 amino acids. Germline V gives CDR1 MRHNA, CDR2 SNTAGT. Trimming removed 2 bases at V and 8 bases at J, with 9 bases between. In DNA, the CDR3 is TGTGCCAGCAGTGACCTGGTCGGGGAAAAACTGTTTTTT. This encodes CASSDLVGEKLFF.

The chain is built from TRBV19 and TRBJ1-1; possible D gene TRBD1, 6 bases. The CDR3 is 13 residues long. CDR1 and CDR2 from the germline V gene are LNHDA and SQIVND (reference sequence). V lost 7 bases and J lost 4, with 13 bases in between. The CDR3 region has the DNA TGTGCCAGTACTTGGGGGGGGGCCACTGAAGCTTTCTTT. It encodes CASTWGGATEAFF.

This chain uses TRBV5-4 with TRBJ1-2; 7 bases align to TRBD1. The V and J ends lost 6 bases and 2 bases, in that order; junction bases with no gene match: 7. The CDR3 consists of 14 residues. CDR1 is SGHNT and CDR2 is YYREEE in the germline V gene (reference sequence). Written as DNA, the CDR3 is TGTGCCAGCACCCCGACAGGGTCAAACTATGGCTACACCTTC. Its translation is CASTPTGSNYGYTF.

The V call is TRBV6-1, the J call TRBJ1-1; D uncertain. The CDR3 sequence is 13 residues long. Germline V gene lookup returns CDR1 MNHNS and CDR2 SASEGT. V lost 3 bases and J 1 base, leaving 6 bases between the germline ends. The CDR3 nucleotides read TGTGCCAGCAGTGACCGCGGGAACACTGAAGCTTTCTTT. This sequence encodes CASSDRGNTEAFF.

V usage is TRBV30 and J usage is TRBJ1-2; D remains unclear. With 1 base removed from V and 4 bases from J, the gap between germline ends came to 16 bases. Germline CDR1 is GTSNPN and CDR2 is SVGIG (reference sequence). This CDR3 spans 15 amino acids. For the CDR3, the DNA is TGTGCCTGGAGTGGCACAGCGGGCCCCAGCTATGGCTACACCTTC. Amino acids: CAWSGTAGPSYGYTF.

V is TRBV30 and J is TRBJ2-5, with a weak D call TRBD2 (5 bases). Germline V CDR1 and CDR2: GTSNPN, SVGIG (reference sequence). This CDR3 spans 13 amino acids. V lost 0 bases and J 5 bases, leaving 10 bases between the germline ends. The CDR3 DNA is TGTGCCTGGAGTGTCCTCGGGGTGGAGACCCAGTACTTC. This codes for CAWSVLGVETQYF.

V gene TRBV7-2 combines with J gene TRBJ2-1; 10 positions match TRBD2. This CDR3 is 15 amino acids long. The V gene end was trimmed by 1 base and the J gene end by 6 bases; junction bases not matched to a gene: 3. Germline CDR1 reads SGHTA; CDR2 reads FQGNSA. The CDR3 here is CASSLGAGGFNEQFF. CDR3 nucleotides: TGTGCCAGCAGCTTAGGAGCGGGGGGGTTCAATGAGCAGTTCTTC.

The chain combines TRBV7-2 with TRBJ2-3, with 7 bases that match TRBD2. The CDR3 is made up of 17 amino acids. The junction had 13 bases not matched to a gene; V was cut back by 5 bases and J by 2 bases. Germline CDR1 SGHTA, CDR2 FQGNSA. Here the CDR3 DNA reads TGTGCCAGCAGCCCAAAAAGCGGGGTTAGACACACAGATACGCAGTATTTT. It translates to CASSPKSGVRHTDTQYF.

This chain links TRBV5-1 with TRBJ1-1, with a possible D match to TRBD1 (6 bases). The CDR3 covers 15 residues. From germline, CDR1 is SGHRS and CDR2 YFSETQ. Trimming cost V 3 bases and J 3 bases, with 15 bases left between them. CDR3 sequence (DNA): TGCGCCAGCAGCTCGTACGGGGGGCGCGACACTGAAGCTTTCTTT. Its protein is CASSSYGGRDTEAFF.

This clone was recorded only once. The genes are TRBV5-6 and TRBJ2-7; 8 bases match TRBD1. With V trimmed by 4 bases and J by 3 bases, 9 bases remained unmatched. Germline V CDR1 and CDR2: SGHDT, YYEEEE. The CDR3 loop spans 15 amino acids. This CDR3 reads CASSLPPGTGYEQYF. CDR3 DNA: TGTGCCAGCAGCCTGCCCCCCGGGACAGGCTACGAGCAGTACTTC.

The chain combines TRBV6-1 with TRBJ1-2, with a possible D match to TRBD1 (6 bases). Trimming took 2 bases from V and 1 from J, leaving 20 bases between them. The CDR3 has 18 residues. CDR1 is MNHNS, CDR2 SASEGT, per germline. In DNA form, the CDR3 reads TGTGCCAGCAGTGAACTGCCCCCCACAGGGTCTCGTAACTATGGCTACACCTTC. As protein: CASSELPPTGSRNYGYTF.

The sample holds one count of this clone. The gene calls are TRBV3-1 (or the pseudogene TRBV3-2) and TRBJ2-3; the match to TRBD1 covers 8 bases. The CDR3 loop spans 18 amino acids. Looked up from germline, CDR1 is LGHDT and CDR2 is YNNKEL (reference sequence). With 0 bases clipped from V and 4 bases from J, the junction kept 12 bases outside the gene matches. Here the CDR3 DNA reads TGTGCCAGCAGCCAAGATTCACTCGAGGACAGGGACGCAGATACGCAGTATTTT. Residues: CASSQDSLEDRDADTQYF.

The chain's CDR3 is CASSLEGLSGNTIYF. In nucleotides, the CDR3 is TGTGCCAGTAGTCTGGAGGGTCTCTCTGGAAACACCATATATTTT. The rearrangement uses TRBV19 and TRBJ1-3, with D hard to call. Trimming shortened V by 5 bases and J by 0 bases, and 11 bases separated the two germline ends. The CDR3 length is 15 residues. Germline CDR1 and CDR2: LNHDA and SQIVND (reference sequence).

The chain combines TRBV19 with TRBJ2-7; tentative D call: TRBD1 (5 bases). Germline V gives CDR1 LNHDA, CDR2 SQIVND (reference sequence). Trimming shortened V by 3 bases and J by 2 bases, and 14 bases separated the two germline ends. The CDR3 runs to 15 residues. Written as DNA, the CDR3 is TGTGCCAGTAGTATTACAGGTGGAGACGCCTACGAGCAGTACTTC. Protein sequence: CASSITGGDAYEQYF.

The V call is TRBV21-1, the J call TRBJ1-2; the D segment call TRBD1 is taken from the table without a DNA check. TRBV21-1 is recorded as a pseudogene. This CDR3 comprises 16 residues. The CDR3 DNA is TGTGCCAGCAGCAAACTCAAGGACAGGGTGGACTATGGCTACACCTTC. This sequence encodes CASSKLKDRVDYGYTF.

V gene TRBV3-1 (or the pseudogene TRBV3-2) combines with J gene TRBJ1-2; TRBD1 matches at 7 bases. This CDR3 is 15 amino acids long. CDR1 is LGHDT, CDR2 YNNKEL, per germline (reference sequence). Trimming at V came to 3 bases and at J to 4 bases, leaving 8 bases not matched to a gene. The CDR3 bases are TGTGCCAGCAGCCAGGGGTACAGGGGAGGCTATGGCTACACCTTC. As protein: CASSQGYRGGYGYTF.

The genes are TRBV3-1 (or the pseudogene TRBV3-2) and TRBJ2-4, with D tentatively TRBD2 (6 bases). CDR1 and CDR2 (germline): LGHDT, YNNKEL (reference sequence). V lost 1 base to trimming and J lost 6 bases, with 16 bases between them. The CDR3 length is 16 residues. CDR3 DNA sequence: TGTGCCAGCAGCCAAGGGCTAGCGAGGAGGGGAAACATTCAGTACTTC. It specifies CASSQGLARRGNIQYF.

This rearrangement joins TRBV12-3 or TRBV12-4 to TRBJ1-5; possibly TRBD1 for D (5 bases). The CDR3 is made up of 13 amino acids. V lost 3 bases to trimming and J lost 7 bases, with 10 bases between them. The CDR3 DNA follows: TGTGCCAGCAGTTTGGGGCCCCACCAGCCCCAGCATTTT. Translation gives CASSLGPHQPQHF.

The chain is built from TRBV7-9 and TRBJ1-2, with 7 bases fitting TRBD1. Germline loops: CDR1 SEHNR, CDR2 FQNEAQ (reference sequence). CDR3 size: 14 residues. The ends lost 2 bases at V and 5 bases at J; junction bases unmatched: 5. CDR3 protein: CASSLLSRGYGYTF. In DNA form, the CDR3 reads TGTGCCAGCAGCTTACTCTCCAGGGGGTATGGCTACACCTTC.

This chain connects TRBV25-1 to TRBJ2-7; TRBD2 is a possible D gene (5 bases). Germline lookup yields CDR1 MGHDK and CDR2 SYGVNS. This CDR3 has 15 amino acids. V lost 5 bases, J lost 3 bases, and 17 bases lay in between. CDR3 in DNA: TGTGCCAGCAGTCAATGGGGAGTTTCCCTCTACGAGCAGTACTTC. Protein: CASSQWGVSLYEQYF.

V and J are TRBV19 and TRBJ1-2; 8 nucleotides match TRBD1. Looked up from germline, CDR1 is LNHDA and CDR2 is SQIVND (reference sequence). The trim removed 2 bases at V and 2 bases at J, leaving 13 bases unmatched. The CDR3 loop spans 18 amino acids. The CDR3 bases are TGTGCCAGTAGTATATCACCGGGACAGGCGCCAATCAACTATGGCTACACCTTC. This translates into CASSISPGQAPINYGYTF. Together with reference TRBV19 and TRBJ1-2, the CDR3 gives the full variable domain: DGGITQSPKYLFRKEGQNVTLSCEQNLNHDAMYWYRQDPGQGLRLIYYSQIVNDFQKGDIAEGYSVSREKKESFPLTVTSAQKNPTAFYLCASSISPGQAPINYGYTFGSGTRLTVV.

The chain carries TRBV2 and TRBJ2-4; D possibly corresponds to TRBD1 (7 bases). CDR1 is SNHLY and CDR2 is FYNNEI in the germline V gene. With 1 base removed from V and 4 bases from J, the gap between germline ends came to 11 bases. This CDR3 spans 15 amino acids. CDR3 in DNA: TGTGCCAGCAGTGAAGTAGCAGGGGGGAAAAACATTCAGTACTTC. It is translated as CASSEVAGGKNIQYF.

The chain uses TRBV7-9 and TRBJ1-2; TRBD1 agrees at 9 bases. CDR1 is SEHNR and CDR2 is FQNEAQ in the germline V gene (reference sequence). CDR3 size: 13 residues. V trimming: 5 bases; J trimming: 7 bases; junction bases outside the gene matches: 5. The CDR3 nucleotides are TGTGCCAGCAGCCGGGACAGGGTTGGTGGCTACACCTTC. Translated, it gives CASSRDRVGGYTF.

This rearrangement joins TRBV10-2 to TRBJ1-3; 8 bases fit TRBD1. CDR1 WSHSY and CDR2 SAAADI come from the germline V gene. With 8 bases clipped from V and 2 bases from J, the junction kept 8 bases outside the gene matches. The CDR3 loop spans 15 amino acids. CDR3 residues: CASRQGLNAGNTIYF. The CDR3 DNA reads as TGCGCCAGCCGACAGGGGTTGAATGCTGGAAACACCATATATTTT.

The V and J genes are TRBV5-1 and TRBJ2-7; possible D gene TRBD1, 6 bases. The CDR3 length is 12 residues. V dropped 4 bases and J dropped 5 bases, with 10 bases sitting between them. The germline V gene has CDR1 SGHRS and CDR2 YFSETQ. For the CDR3, the DNA is TGCGCCAGCAGCCTCCGGGACAACGAGCAGTACTTC. Amino acid sequence: CASSLRDNEQYF.

This clone came up a few times. The rearrangement uses TRBV6-1 and TRBJ1-2; 11 nucleotides line up with TRBD1. CDR3 size: 17 residues. V trimming: 4 bases; J trimming: 4 bases; junction bases outside the gene matches: 11. From germline, CDR1 is MNHNS and CDR2 SASEGT. CDR3 DNA sequence: TGTGCCAGCAGTGGGAACGAGGGACAGGGGGGATCCTATGGCTACACCTTC. Its translation is CASSGNEGQGGSYGYTF.